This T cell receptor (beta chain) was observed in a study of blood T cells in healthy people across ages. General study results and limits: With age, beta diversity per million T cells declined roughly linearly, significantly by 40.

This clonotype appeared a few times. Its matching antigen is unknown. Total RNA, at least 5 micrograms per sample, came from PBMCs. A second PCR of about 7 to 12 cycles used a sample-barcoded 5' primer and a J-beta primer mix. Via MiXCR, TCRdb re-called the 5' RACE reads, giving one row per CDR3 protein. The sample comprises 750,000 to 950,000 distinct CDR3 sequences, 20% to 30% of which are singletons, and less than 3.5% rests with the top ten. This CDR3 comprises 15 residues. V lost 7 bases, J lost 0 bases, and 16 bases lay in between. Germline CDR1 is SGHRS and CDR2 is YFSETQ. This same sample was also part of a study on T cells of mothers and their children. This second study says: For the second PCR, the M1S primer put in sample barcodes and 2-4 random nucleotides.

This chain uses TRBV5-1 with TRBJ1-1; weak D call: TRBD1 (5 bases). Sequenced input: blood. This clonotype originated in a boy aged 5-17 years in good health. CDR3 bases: TGCGCCAGCCGAATAGCTCCAGGGTTGAACACTGAAGCTTTCTTT. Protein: CASRIAPGLNTEAFF.